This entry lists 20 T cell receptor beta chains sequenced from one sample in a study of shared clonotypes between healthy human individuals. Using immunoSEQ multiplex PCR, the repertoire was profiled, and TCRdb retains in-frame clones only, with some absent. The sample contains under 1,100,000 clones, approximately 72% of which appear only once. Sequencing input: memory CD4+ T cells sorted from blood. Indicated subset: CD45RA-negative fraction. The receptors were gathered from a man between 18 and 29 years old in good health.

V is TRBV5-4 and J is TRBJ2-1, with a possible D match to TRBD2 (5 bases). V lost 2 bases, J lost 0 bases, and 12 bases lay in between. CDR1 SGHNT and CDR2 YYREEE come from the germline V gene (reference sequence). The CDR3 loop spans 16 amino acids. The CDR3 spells CASSFRRPSSYNEQFF. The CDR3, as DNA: TGTGCCAGCAGCTTCAGGAGGCCTAGCTCCTACAATGAGCAGTTCTTC.

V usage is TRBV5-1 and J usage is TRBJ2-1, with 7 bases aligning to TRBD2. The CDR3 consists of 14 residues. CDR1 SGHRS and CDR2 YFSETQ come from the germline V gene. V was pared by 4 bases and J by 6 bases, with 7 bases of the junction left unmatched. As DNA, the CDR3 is TGCGCCAGCAGCATTAGCGGGCCCATCAATGAGCAGTTCTTC. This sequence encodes CASSISGPINEQFF.

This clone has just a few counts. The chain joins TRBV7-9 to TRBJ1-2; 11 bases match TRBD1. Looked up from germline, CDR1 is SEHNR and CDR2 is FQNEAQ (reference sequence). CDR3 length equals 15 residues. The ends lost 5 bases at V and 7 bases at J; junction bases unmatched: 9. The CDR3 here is CASSEQGQGASGYTF. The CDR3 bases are TGTGCCAGCAGCGAACAAGGACAGGGGGCGAGTGGCTACACCTTC.

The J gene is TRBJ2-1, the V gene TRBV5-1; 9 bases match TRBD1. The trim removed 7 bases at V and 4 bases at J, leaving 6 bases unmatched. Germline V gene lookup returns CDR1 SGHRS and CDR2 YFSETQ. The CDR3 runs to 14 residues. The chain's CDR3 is CASATGTGYNEQFF. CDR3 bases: TGCGCCAGCGCTACCGGGACAGGGTACAATGAGCAGTTCTTC.

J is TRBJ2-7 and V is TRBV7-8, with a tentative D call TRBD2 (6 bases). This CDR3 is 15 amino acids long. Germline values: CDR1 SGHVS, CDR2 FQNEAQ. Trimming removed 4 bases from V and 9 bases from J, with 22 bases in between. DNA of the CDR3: TGTGCCAGCAGCTGGGAGGTCCGGGCCACGGTTGGGCAGTACTTC. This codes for CASSWEVRATVGQYF.

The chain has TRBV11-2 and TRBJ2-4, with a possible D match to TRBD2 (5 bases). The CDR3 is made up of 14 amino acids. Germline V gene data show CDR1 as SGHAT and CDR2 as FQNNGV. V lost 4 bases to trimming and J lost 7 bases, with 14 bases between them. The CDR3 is CASSSSGIGNIQYF. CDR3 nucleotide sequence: TGTGCCAGCAGCTCTTCCGGGATTGGGAACATTCAGTACTTC.

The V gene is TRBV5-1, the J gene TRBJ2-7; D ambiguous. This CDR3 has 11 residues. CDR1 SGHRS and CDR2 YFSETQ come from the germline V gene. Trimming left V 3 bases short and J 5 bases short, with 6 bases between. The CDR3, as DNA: TGCGCCAGCAGCTCTTGGGACGAGCAGTACTTC. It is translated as CASSSWDEQYF.

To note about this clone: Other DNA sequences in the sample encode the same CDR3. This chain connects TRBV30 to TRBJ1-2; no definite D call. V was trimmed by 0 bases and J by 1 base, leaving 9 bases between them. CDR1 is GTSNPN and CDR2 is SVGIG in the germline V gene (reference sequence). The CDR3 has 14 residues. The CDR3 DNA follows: TGTGCCTGGAGTGTTGGAGGTCTTAACTATGGCTACACCTTC. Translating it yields CAWSVGGLNYGYTF.

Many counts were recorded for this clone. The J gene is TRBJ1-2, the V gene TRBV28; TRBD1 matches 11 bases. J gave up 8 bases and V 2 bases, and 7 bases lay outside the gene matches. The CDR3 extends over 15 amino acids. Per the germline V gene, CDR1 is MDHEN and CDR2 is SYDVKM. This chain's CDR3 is CASSLVGGQGEGYTF. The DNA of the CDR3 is TGTGCCAGCAGTTTAGTAGGGGGACAGGGGGAAGGCTACACCTTC.

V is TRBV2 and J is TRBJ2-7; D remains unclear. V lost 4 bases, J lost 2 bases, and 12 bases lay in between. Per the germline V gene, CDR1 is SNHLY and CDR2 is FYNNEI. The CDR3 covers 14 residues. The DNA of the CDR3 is TGTGCCAGCAGTGTGGGTAGCTGGACCTACGAGCAGTACTTC. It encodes CASSVGSWTYEQYF.

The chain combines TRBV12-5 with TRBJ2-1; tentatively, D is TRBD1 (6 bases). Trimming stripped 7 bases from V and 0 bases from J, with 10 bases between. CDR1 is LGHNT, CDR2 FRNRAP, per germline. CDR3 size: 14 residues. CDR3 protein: CASVQGGSYNEQFF. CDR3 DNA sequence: TGTGCTAGTGTACAAGGGGGCTCCTACAATGAGCAGTTCTTC.

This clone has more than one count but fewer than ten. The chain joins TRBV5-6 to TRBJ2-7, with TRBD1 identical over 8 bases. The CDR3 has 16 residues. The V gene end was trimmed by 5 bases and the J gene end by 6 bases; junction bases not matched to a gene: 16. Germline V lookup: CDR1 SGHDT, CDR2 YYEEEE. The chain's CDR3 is CASSCVGTGRRCEQYF. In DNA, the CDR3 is TGTGCCAGCAGTTGTGTAGGGACAGGACGTCGTTGCGAGCAGTACTTC.

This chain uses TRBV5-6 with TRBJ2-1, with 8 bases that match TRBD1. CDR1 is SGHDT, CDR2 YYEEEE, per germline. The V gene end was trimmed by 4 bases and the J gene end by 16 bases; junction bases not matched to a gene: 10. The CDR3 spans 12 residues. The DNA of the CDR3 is TGTGCCAGCAGCCCGGACAGGGTGGCTTTCTTCTTC. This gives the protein CASSPDRVAFFF.

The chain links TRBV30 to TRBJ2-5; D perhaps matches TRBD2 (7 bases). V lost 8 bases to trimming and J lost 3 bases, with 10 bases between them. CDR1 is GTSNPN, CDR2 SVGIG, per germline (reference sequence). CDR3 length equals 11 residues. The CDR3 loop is CAGGGEETQYF. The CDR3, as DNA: TGTGCCGGAGGGGGGGAAGAGACCCAGTACTTC.

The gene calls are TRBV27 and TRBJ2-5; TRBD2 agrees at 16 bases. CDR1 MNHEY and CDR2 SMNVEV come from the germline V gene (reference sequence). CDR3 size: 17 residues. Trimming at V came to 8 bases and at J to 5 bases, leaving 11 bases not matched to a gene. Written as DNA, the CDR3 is TGTGCCAGCGCGTCTCCGGGACTAGCGGGGGGGGGTGAGACCCAGTACTTC. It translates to CASASPGLAGGGETQYF.

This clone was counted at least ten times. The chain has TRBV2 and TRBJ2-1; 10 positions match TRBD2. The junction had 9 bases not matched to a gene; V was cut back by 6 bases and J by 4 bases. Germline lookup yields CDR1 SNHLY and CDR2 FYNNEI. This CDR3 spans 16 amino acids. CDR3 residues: CASRAGTSVDYNEQFF. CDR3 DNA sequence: TGTGCCAGCAGGGCCGGGACTAGCGTAGATTACAATGAGCAGTTCTTC.

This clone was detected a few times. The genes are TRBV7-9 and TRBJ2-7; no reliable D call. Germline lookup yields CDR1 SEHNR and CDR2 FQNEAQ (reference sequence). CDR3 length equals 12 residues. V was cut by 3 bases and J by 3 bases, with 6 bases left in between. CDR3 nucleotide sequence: TGTGCCAGCAGCTTTACTAACTACGAGCAGTACTTC. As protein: CASSFTNYEQYF.

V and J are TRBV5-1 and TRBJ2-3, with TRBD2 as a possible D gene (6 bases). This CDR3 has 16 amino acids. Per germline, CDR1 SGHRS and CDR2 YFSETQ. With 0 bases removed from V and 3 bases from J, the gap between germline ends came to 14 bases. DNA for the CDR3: TGCGCCAGCAGCTTGGCGATGGGACTGGGGACAGATACGCAGTATTTT. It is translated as CASSLAMGLGTDTQYF.

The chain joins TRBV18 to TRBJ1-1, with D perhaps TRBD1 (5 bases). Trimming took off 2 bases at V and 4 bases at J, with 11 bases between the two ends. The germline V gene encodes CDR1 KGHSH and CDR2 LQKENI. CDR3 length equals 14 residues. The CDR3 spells CASSPEGSGTEAFF. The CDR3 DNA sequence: TGTGCCAGCTCACCAGAGGGGAGCGGCACTGAAGCTTTCTTT. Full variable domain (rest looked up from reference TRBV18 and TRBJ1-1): NAGVMQNPRHLVRRRGQEARLRCSPMKGHSHVYWYRQLPEEGLKFMVYLQKENIIDESGMPKERFSAEFPKEGPSILRIQQVVRGDSAAYFCASSPEGSGTEAFFGQGTRLTVV.

The CDR3 spells CASSSGDRASTEAFF. The CDR3 DNA reads as TGTGCCAGCAGCTCAGGGGACAGGGCATCCACTGAAGCTTTCTTT. The rearrangement uses TRBV5-6 and TRBJ1-1, with 9 bases aligning to TRBD1. The J segment lost 4 bases and the V segment lost 3 bases, leaving 7 bases of the junction unmatched. Germline CDR1 reads SGHDT; CDR2 reads YYEEEE. The CDR3 sequence is 15 residues long.